The rows below give T cell receptor beta chains drawn from one sample of a study of cytomegalovirus exposure and HLA in healthy donors. Sequencing was performed with immunoSEQ multiplex PCR; in TCRdb, only in-frame clones are kept and a portion is missing. The data show 150,000 to 200,000 clones, around 76% seen once. Sequencing was performed on PBMCs. Source of these receptors: a woman aged 25 to 45 in good health and CMV-seropositive. Both conserved end residues are trimmed from each CDR3. Fields, in order: V gene, CDR3 protein.

v_call: TRBV4-3
cdr3_aa: ASSHHPQGTGAGVGDTQY

v_call: TRBV7-2
cdr3_aa: ASSPNVGALREQY

v_call: TRBV5-4
cdr3_aa: ASSSSGTGLYEQY

v_call: TRBV7-9
cdr3_aa: ASRLGIATNTGELF

v_call: TRBV5-6
cdr3_aa: ASSPQTGARYGYT

v_call: TRBV19
cdr3_aa: ASSHGDNQPQH

v_call: TRBV10-3
cdr3_aa: AISESRTGGYEQY

v_call: TRBV6-5
cdr3_aa: ASSRTGGPYNEQF

v_call: TRBV5-1
cdr3_aa: ASSSGTADNSPLH

v_call: TRBV6-1
cdr3_aa: ASSLRATEAF

v_call: TRBV10-3
cdr3_aa: AISDSTGLSGNTIY

v_call: TRBV10-3
cdr3_aa: AISASAGLAGAGEQF

v_call: TRBV5-1
cdr3_aa: ASSPRDREYNEQF

v_call: TRBV9
cdr3_aa: ASSVELGLTGELF

v_call: TRBV6-5
cdr3_aa: ASRPRTSGPYEQY

v_call: TRBV6-5
cdr3_aa: ASSSDTAFYGYT

v_call: TRBV6-5
cdr3_aa: ASRPSGISNQPQH

v_call: TRBV19
cdr3_aa: ASLAGNYEQY

v_call: TRBV5-6
cdr3_aa: ASSKVGQASEAF

v_call: TRBV7-7
cdr3_aa: ASSPRTNHDSYNEQF

v_call: TRBV6-5
cdr3_aa: ASSYSIGAYGYT

v_call: TRBV5-1
cdr3_aa: ASSLSGYNEQF

v_call: TRBV2
cdr3_aa: ASRLQSGVNTEAF

v_call: TRBV5-1
cdr3_aa: ASRPGGNNEQF

v_call: TRBV9
cdr3_aa: ASSVGRVSNEKLF

v_call: TRBV9
cdr3_aa: ASSVGGTAGEPQH

v_call: TRBV7-2
cdr3_aa: ASSYLAGGRRETQY

v_call: TRBV27
cdr3_aa: ASSFTPGTGGLGYT

v_call: TRBV27
cdr3_aa: ASSLWGSDRGLGYT

v_call: TRBV18
cdr3_aa: ASSPRELSTSLYGYT

v_call: TRBV9
cdr3_aa: ASTVTGGTDTQY

v_call: TRBV2
cdr3_aa: ASRGRRGSQPQH

v_call: TRBV5-5
cdr3_aa: ASSLAGGNQPQH

v_call: TRBV7-7
cdr3_aa: ASSQRQGNYEQY

v_call: TRBV12-5
cdr3_aa: ASGLAPDRTGTNEKLF

v_call: TRBV19
cdr3_aa: ASARVASGNTIY

v_call: TRBV30
cdr3_aa: SGTSGSHEQF

v_call: TRBV11-2
cdr3_aa: ASSQGTGNNQPQH

v_call: TRBV28
cdr3_aa: ASSIQEGEQY

v_call: TRBV7-9
cdr3_aa: ASPWGANSAANVLT

v_call: TRBV7-9
cdr3_aa: ASSLSGGNNEKLF

v_call: TRBV5-6
cdr3_aa: ASSLLGVEETGNTIY

v_call: TRBV27
cdr3_aa: ASSLGAGESWYTEAF

v_call: TRBV27
cdr3_aa: ASSTRSGGFEQY

v_call: TRBV6-1
cdr3_aa: ASSEAVGGPGELF

v_call: TRBV30
cdr3_aa: AWSVRAGGRYEQF

v_call: TRBV10-3
cdr3_aa: AISELGADTQY

v_call: TRBV5-4
cdr3_aa: ASQRGGSSLDTQY

v_call: TRBV27
cdr3_aa: ASSLAKTRSNTGELF

v_call: TRBV2
cdr3_aa: ASRRDLPAGNNQPQH

v_call: TRBV5-4
cdr3_aa: ASSLEQGGEQY

v_call: TRBV9
cdr3_aa: ASSAQDISYEQY

v_call: TRBV4-1
cdr3_aa: ASSQDITGVNTEAF

v_call: TRBV19
cdr3_aa: ASSIQSGTGNEQF

v_call: TRBV7-2
cdr3_aa: ASSLALGGGLADIYEQY